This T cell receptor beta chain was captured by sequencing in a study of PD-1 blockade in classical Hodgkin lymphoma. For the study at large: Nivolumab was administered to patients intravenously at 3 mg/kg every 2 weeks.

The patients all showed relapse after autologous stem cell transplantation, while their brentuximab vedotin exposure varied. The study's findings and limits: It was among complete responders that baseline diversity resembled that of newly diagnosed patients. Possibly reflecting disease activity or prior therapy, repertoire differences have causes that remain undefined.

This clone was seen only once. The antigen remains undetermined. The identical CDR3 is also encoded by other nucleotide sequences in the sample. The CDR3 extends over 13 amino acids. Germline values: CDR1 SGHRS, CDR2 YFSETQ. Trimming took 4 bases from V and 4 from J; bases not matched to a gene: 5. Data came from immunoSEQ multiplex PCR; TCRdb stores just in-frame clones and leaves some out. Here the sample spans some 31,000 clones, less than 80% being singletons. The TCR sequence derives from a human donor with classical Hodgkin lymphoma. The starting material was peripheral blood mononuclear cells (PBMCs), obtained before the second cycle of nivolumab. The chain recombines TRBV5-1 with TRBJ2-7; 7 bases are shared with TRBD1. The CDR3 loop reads CASSLGQYYEQYF. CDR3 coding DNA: TGCGCCAGCAGCCTGGGACAGTATTACGAGCAGTACTTC.